This T cell receptor (beta chain) was sequenced during a study of T cells in women clearing cervical HPV infection. As to this clone: Its antigen is unknown. The CDR3 is cut off 3 residues early in the read; its end comes from the germline J gene.

From germline, CDR1 is DFQATT and CDR2 SNEGSKA (reference sequence). This CDR3 region has 14 residues. Trimming took off 3 bases at V and 4 bases at J, with 13 bases between the two ends. Some clones are missing from TCRdb's copy, which holds only in-frame ones; the method was immunoSEQ multiplex PCR. The sample has 30,000 to 35,000 clones; the top ten hold 15% to 20%. Findings and limits, study-wide: TRBV6-7 relative abundance averaged approximately 0.1% in cases and 0.15% to 0.2% in controls. Associations may precede or follow infection; HPV-specific or memory T cells were not isolated. T-cell numbers per sample were unknown and may explain richness differences.

This receptor was taken from a woman between 18 and 69 years old with a cervical HPV16 infection that either progressed to CIN3+ or cleared (not recorded which). The chain couples TRBV20-1 to TRBJ2-1, with D possibly matching TRBD2 (5 bases). Sequenced sample: blood buffy coat. The CDR3: CSASSGKGYNEQFF. Partial CDR3 DNA: TGCAGTGCTAGCTCGGGGAAGGGTTACAATGAG.